This T cell receptor beta chain emerged from a study of cytotoxic CD8 clonotypes in ibrutinib-treated CLL. On the study more broadly: There were 11 relapsed/refractory patients and more than 14 treatment-naive patients, and 17 to 18 were IGHV unmutated.

Sequencing used immunoSEQ multiplex PCR; TCRdb keeps in-frame clones, though not all of them. The table records some 160,000 clones, about 80% of them present only once. The CDR3 loop spans 15 amino acids. V lost 5 bases and J lost 4; bases outside the gene matches: 6. Looked up from germline, CDR1 is SNHLY and CDR2 is FYNNEI. This TCR was recovered from a human donor with chronic lymphocytic leukemia. This rearrangement joins TRBV2 to TRBJ2-3; 10 bases are shared with TRBD1. Sequenced here: PBMCs, sampled after 12 months of ibrutinib treatment. Here the CDR3 reads CASSPQGTGADTQYF. For the CDR3, the DNA is TGTGCCAGCAGTCCCCAGGGGACAGGGGCAGATACGCAGTATTTT.